This entry features one TCR beta chain sequence. This record belongs to a study of T cell changes during pregnancy in multiple sclerosis. Looked up from germline, CDR1 is SGHDT and CDR2 is YYEEEE. J gave up 4 bases and V 0 bases, and 4 bases lay outside the gene matches. This CDR3 comprises 16 residues. Sequenced by immunoSEQ multiplex PCR; TCRdb stores in-frame clones only, minus some. This sample yields roughly 90,000 clones, of which around 93% are seen a single time; around 4% belongs to the top ten. The sample here was peripheral blood, taken in the first trimester of pregnancy. The rearrangement joins TRBV5-6 to TRBJ2-7, with 13 bases identical to TRBD2. The clonotype was recovered from a female donor with multiple sclerosis, enrolled in a pregnancy study. CDR3 residues: CASSLGLAGGMYEQYF. CDR3 coding DNA: TGTGCCAGCAGCTTGGGACTAGCGGGGGGCATGTACGAGCAGTACTTC. Drawing the rest from reference TRBV5-6 and TRBJ2-7, the complete variable domain is DAGVTQSPTHLIKTRGQQVTLRCSPKSGHDTVSWYQQALGQGPQFIFQYYEEEERQRGNFPDRFSGHQFPNYSSELNVNALLLGDSALYLCASSLGLAGGMYEQYFGPGTRLTVT.